This TCR beta chain was found in a study of OX40 agonist ivuxolimab in advanced cancers. The wider study: Across the patients, intravenous ivuxolimab was delivered every 2 weeks at 0.01 to 10 mg/kg.

This CDR3 contains 14 residues. Germline assignment: CDR1 MNHEY and CDR2 SVGAGI. V was clipped by 6 bases and J by 1 base; unmatched bases: 1. With respect to this clone: Antigen unknown.

People who had autoimmune disease history or systemic immunosuppression were excluded. Blood sampling was done at baseline, cycle 4 day 1, and cycle 7 day 1. Study conclusions and caveats: Partial responders dosed at 0.1-3.0 mg/kg displayed clonal expansion ranking among the lowest.

Sequencing used immunoSEQ multiplex PCR; TCRdb keeps in-frame clones, though not all of them. There are roughly 53,000 clones in the sample; roughly 84% occur only once, and roughly 0.6% lies in the top ten. The receptor was derived from an adult with an advanced solid tumor such as melanoma, head and neck, liver or kidney cancer. The chain employs TRBV6-5 and TRBJ2-1; 9 bases align to TRBD1. Sequences were derived from CD4+ or CD8+ T cells sorted from blood, sampled in a trial of the OX40 agonist ivuxolimab. CDR3: CASSDRGSYNEQFF. The DNA of the CDR3 is TGTGCCAGCAGCGACAGGGGGTCCTACAATGAGCAGTTCTTC.